A single T cell receptor (beta chain) is shown here with its context. Its antigen is still unknown. This specimen comes from a study of identifying expanded T cells in peripheral blood. After removal of 3 bases from V and 6 bases from J, the junction contained 10 bases not matched to a gene. Germline CDR1 SGHNT, CDR2 YYREEE (reference sequence). This CDR3 region has 16 residues. Regarding the study as a whole: Roughly 1.1 clones differed between technical replicates, versus around 15 and 18 over time.

Measured with immunoSEQ multiplex PCR; TCRdb has only the in-frame clones, and not every one. The sample includes 50,000 to 65,000 clones, over 85% of them seen just once. No infections or other immune events were documented during collection. V and J are TRBV5-4 and TRBJ1-2, with 11 bases identical to TRBD1. The TCR was taken from a person between 18 and 75 years old in good health. Sequenced input: blood. The CDR3 spells CASSSGQGDLSNGYTF. CDR3 nucleotides: TGTGCCAGCAGCTCGGGACAGGGGGATCTTAGTAATGGCTACACCTTC.